This T cell receptor beta chain came from a study of human T cells and chemical hapten exposure. There are a few counts of this clonotype. Looked up from germline, CDR1 is SGHTA and CDR2 is FQGTGA. The CDR3 runs to 13 residues. Trimming left V 4 bases short and J 7 bases short, with 11 bases between. A single record per CDR3 protein comes from TCRdb applying MiXCR to the RACE reads. Found here are about 120,000 distinct CDR3 sequences, approximately 13% of them singletons; the top ten hold 0.92%. Time point denoted: patch test 1, 2 weeks after DPC sensitization. Treatment denoted: therapeutic diphenylcyclopropenone sensitization with weekly scalp DPC.

Specimen: whole blood, collected in connection with sensitization to the hapten diphenylcyclopropenone (DPC). The chain couples TRBV7-3 to TRBJ2-1; unclear D gene. This sequence originates from a man aged 18 to 30 with alopecia areata. Some clones in this sample may be carry-over from other donors' samples. As DNA, the CDR3 is TGTGCCAGCAGCTCCGGTAGCTCGAATGAGCAGTTCTTC. Translating it yields CASSSGSSNEQFF.